The 21 T cell receptor beta chains below all came from one sample that was sequenced in a study of siplizumab effects on memory and regulatory T cells. The method was immunoSEQ multiplex PCR; TCRdb's version includes in-frame clones alone and lacks a portion of them. Here the sample spans about 85,000 clones, 85% to 95% being singletons. Sequences were obtained from CD8+ T cells sorted from blood. Receptors were obtained from a human donor in good health.

This clone was counted once. The rearrangement links TRBV7-9 to TRBJ2-3; 7 bases match TRBD1. In germline, CDR1 is SEHNR, CDR2 FQNEAQ (reference sequence). The ends lost 5 bases at V and 4 bases at J; junction bases unmatched: 6. The CDR3 runs 14 residues. CDR3 residues: CASSPRQGADTQYF. In DNA form, the CDR3 reads TGTGCCAGCAGCCCCCGACAGGGAGCAGATACGCAGTATTTT.

The rearrangement joins TRBV2 to TRBJ2-2, with D possibly matching TRBD1 (5 bases). V was pared by 7 bases and J by 6 bases, with 9 bases between. Germline loops: CDR1 SNHLY, CDR2 FYNNEI. This CDR3 region has 12 residues. The CDR3 DNA reads as TGTGCCAGCACCCTCAGGGCCGGGGAGCTGTTTTTT. Protein: CASTLRAGELFF.

The V call is TRBV7-8, the J call TRBJ2-5; D may be TRBD2 (6 bases). V was clipped by 5 bases and J by 0 bases, with 13 bases between them. CDR1 SGHVS and CDR2 FQNEAQ come from the germline V gene. The CDR3 consists of 15 residues. The CDR3 DNA is TGTGCCAGCAGCATTTATAAGCGGGACCAAGAGACCCAGTACTTC. This gives the protein CASSIYKRDQETQYF.

The rearrangement joins TRBV27 to TRBJ1-3; D not resolved. Trimming removed 7 bases at V and 4 bases at J, with 11 bases between. Germline CDR1 is MNHEY and CDR2 is SMNVEV (reference sequence). The CDR3 totals 13 residues. In DNA, the CDR3 is TGTGCCAGCAAGAACGCCGCCGGAAACACCATATATTTT. It is translated as CASKNAAGNTIYF.

V gene TRBV7-2 combines with J gene TRBJ1-1, with D maybe TRBD1 (5 bases). V was shortened by 1 base and J by 4 bases, with 19 bases between the two germline ends. CDR3 length: 17 residues. CDR1 and CDR2 from the germline V gene are SGHTA and FQGNSA. CDR3 in amino acids: CASSLDPPGGESTEAFF. DNA of the CDR3: TGTGCCAGCAGCTTAGACCCCCCCGGGGGGGAGAGCACTGAAGCTTTCTTT.

This clone was seen a single time. The CDR3 region has the DNA TGTGCCAGCAGTTACGGGGCAGGGCGGAACACTGAAGCTTTCTTT. This sequence encodes CASSYGAGRNTEAFF. The chain carries TRBV6-6 and TRBJ1-1; possible D gene TRBD1, 5 bases. Germline lookup yields CDR1 MNHNY and CDR2 SVGAGI (reference sequence). The CDR3 covers 15 residues. V shed 2 bases and J shed 1 base, with 11 bases lying between them.

The chain employs TRBV7-3 and TRBJ2-5; D is perhaps TRBD1 or TRBD2 (5 bases each). The CDR3 sequence is 12 residues long. The V and J ends lost 3 bases and 4 bases respectively, with 6 bases between them. Per the germline V gene, CDR1 is SGHTA and CDR2 is FQGTGA. The CDR3 DNA is TGTGCCAGCAGCTTTGGGGGAGAGACCCAGTACTTC. It codes for CASSFGGETQYF.

The chain combines TRBV29-1 with TRBJ2-7; 7 bases match TRBD2. With V trimmed by 0 bases and J by 1 base, 3 bases remained unmatched. CDR3 length equals 14 residues. CDR1 and CDR2 (germline): SQVTM, ANQGSEA. CDR3 DNA sequence: TGCAGCGTTGAAGACGGGACTACTTCCTACGAGCAGTACTTC. Its translation: CSVEDGTTSYEQYF.

The table lists this clone with a few counts. This chain links TRBV7-9 with TRBJ2-7; TRBD2 matches 9 bases. The J segment lost 3 bases and the V segment lost 10 bases, leaving 7 bases of the junction unmatched. There are 13 residues in the CDR3. Germline loops: CDR1 SEHNR, CDR2 FQNEAQ (reference sequence). CDR3 residues: CATLSGSGYEQYF. The CDR3 DNA reads as TGTGCCACCCTTAGCGGGAGTGGCTACGAGCAGTACTTC.

The J gene is TRBJ1-5, the V gene TRBV19, with D perhaps matching TRBD1 (5 bases). The germline V and J ends were trimmed by 10 bases and 5 bases, with 18 bases remaining between them. The CDR3 contains 14 residues. From germline, CDR1 is LNHDA and CDR2 SQIVND (reference sequence). The CDR3 DNA reads as TGTGCCACCCAGGGTACGGAGTGGGATCAGCCCCAGCATTTT. Translation: CATQGTEWDQPQHF.

The chain is built from TRBV5-5 and TRBJ1-1; D possibly corresponds to TRBD1 (6 bases). V was trimmed by 4 bases and J by 5 bases, leaving 24 bases between them. The V gene's germline CDR1 is SGHKS and CDR2 YYEKEE (reference sequence). The CDR3 is 17 amino acids. The CDR3 DNA follows: TGTGCCAGCAGCCTCGCCGGGGGGGCCGCTTTGGATACTGAAGCTTTCTTT. Translated, it gives CASSLAGGAALDTEAFF.

V is TRBV27 and J is TRBJ1-3; maybe TRBD1 (6 bases). Germline CDR1 MNHEY, CDR2 SMNVEV (reference sequence). V was pared by 3 bases and J by 0 bases, with 6 bases between. This CDR3 spans 14 amino acids. The CDR3 reads CASSLDSSGNTIYF. The CDR3 DNA is TGTGCCAGCAGTTTGGACAGCTCTGGAAACACCATATATTTT.

The rearrangement links TRBV27 to TRBJ1-5; D may be TRBD1 (5 bases). Trimming took 3 bases from V and 7 from J, leaving 13 bases between them. Germline CDR1 MNHEY, CDR2 SMNVEV (reference sequence). CDR3 length equals 14 residues. CDR3 sequence reads: CASSFQGEGQPQHF. CDR3 nucleotide sequence: TGTGCCAGCAGTTTTCAGGGTGAGGGCCAGCCCCAGCATTTT.

This clone appeared a single time. The chain recombines TRBV20-1 with TRBJ2-7; 9 nucleotides align to TRBD2. The V and J ends lost 8 bases and 4 bases, in that order; junction bases with no gene match: 3. The CDR3 is 11 residues long. Looked up from germline, CDR1 is DFQATT and CDR2 is SNEGSKA (reference sequence). As DNA, the CDR3 is TGCAGTCGGCGGGAGGGTTACGAGCAGTACTTC. Its protein is CSRREGYEQYF.

The genes are TRBV7-8 and TRBJ2-7; weak D call: TRBD1 (5 bases). Germline CDR1 and CDR2: SGHVS and FQNEAQ. The CDR3 spans 14 residues. V was cut by 5 bases and J by 4 bases, with 15 bases left in between. CDR3 sequence reads: CASSHSIGAYEQYF. DNA for the CDR3: TGTGCCAGCAGCCACAGTATAGGGGCGTACGAGCAGTACTTC.

This clone was counted a single time. The rearrangement uses TRBV18 and TRBJ2-3; tentatively, D is TRBD2 (5 bases). Trimming left V 3 bases short and J 1 base short, with 8 bases between. This CDR3 contains 14 residues. Germline V CDR1 and CDR2: KGHSH, LQKENI. CDR3 sequence (DNA): TGTGCCAGCTCACCGGAGGTAGGCACAGATACGCAGTATTTT. Encoded protein: CASSPEVGTDTQYF.

The rearrangement uses TRBV7-3 and TRBJ2-1; possibly TRBD1 or TRBD2 for D (5 bases each). The V and J ends lost 2 bases and 6 bases respectively, with 17 bases between them. The length of the CDR3 is 16 residues. Germline CDR1 and CDR2: SGHTA and FQGTGA. CDR3 in DNA: TGTGCCAGCAGCTTAGACGGGGCTCGGGGATCCAATGAGCAGTTCTTC. Translated: CASSLDGARGSNEQFF.

The V gene is TRBV27, the J gene TRBJ1-2; 10 positions agree with TRBD1. Looked up from germline, CDR1 is MNHEY and CDR2 is SMNVEV (reference sequence). V shed 5 bases, J shed 4 bases, and the junction held 7 bases outside the gene matches. There are 15 residues in the CDR3. In DNA, the CDR3 is TGTGCCAGCAGTCCAAGGACAGGGGGTCCCTATGGCTACACCTTC. It yields the protein CASSPRTGGPYGYTF.

V usage is TRBV14 and J usage is TRBJ1-4; D unclear. Trimming left V 5 bases short and J 0 bases short, with 10 bases between. CDR1 is SGHDN and CDR2 is FVKESK in the germline V gene. This CDR3 is built from 15 residues. The CDR3 DNA reads TGTGCCAGCAGCTTACGAGATGCAACTAATGAAAAACTGTTTTTT. The encoded protein is CASSLRDATNEKLFF.

The chain is built from TRBV9 and TRBJ2-7, with D possibly being TRBD1 (5 bases). Germline loops: CDR1 SGDLS, CDR2 YYNGEE. V was cut by 0 bases and J by 1 base, with 11 bases left in between. The CDR3 spans 15 residues. The CDR3 DNA is TGTGCCAGCAGCGTAGAATGGACACCTTCCTACGAGCAGTACTTC. Its protein is CASSVEWTPSYEQYF.

J is TRBJ1-1 and V is TRBV4-1, with D hard to call. The CDR3 sequence is 15 residues long. Trimming removed 3 bases at V and 1 base at J, with 12 bases between. Germline CDR1 and CDR2: MGHRA and YSYEKL. CDR3 sequence reads: CASSHDTRGNTEAFF. The CDR3 bases are TGCGCCAGCAGCCACGATACCCGGGGGAACACTGAAGCTTTCTTT.